This TCR beta chain appears in the sequencing data of a study of blood T cells in healthy people across ages. Germline CDR1 SNHLY, CDR2 FYNNEI. Trimming took 11 bases from V and 1 from J, leaving 14 bases between them. The CDR3 spans 13 residues. Sample-barcoded 5' priming and a J-beta primer mix drove a second PCR of 7 to 11 cycles. One entry per CDR3 protein results from TCRdb running MiXCR on the 5' RACE reads. The sample contains 700,000 to 1,000,000 distinct CDR3 sequences, under 45% of which appear only once. The V and J genes are TRBV2 and TRBJ1-2; D is unresolved. This clonotype was sampled from a man in his fifties or sixties in good health. Sample: blood. CDR3 sequence (DNA): TGTGCCGGCACGGGATCATTTAACTATGGCTACACCTTC. This gives the protein CAGTGSFNYGYTF.